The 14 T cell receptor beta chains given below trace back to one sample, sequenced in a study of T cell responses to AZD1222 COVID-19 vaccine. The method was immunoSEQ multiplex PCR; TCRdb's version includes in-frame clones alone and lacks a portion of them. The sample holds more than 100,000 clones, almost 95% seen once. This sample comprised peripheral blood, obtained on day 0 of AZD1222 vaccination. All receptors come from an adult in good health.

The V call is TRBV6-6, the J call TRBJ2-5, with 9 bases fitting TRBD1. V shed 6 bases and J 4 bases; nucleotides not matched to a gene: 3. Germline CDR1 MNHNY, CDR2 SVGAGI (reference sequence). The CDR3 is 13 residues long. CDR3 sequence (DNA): TGTGCCAGCAGCCAGACAGGGGGAGAGACCCAGTACTTC. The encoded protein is CASSQTGGETQYF.

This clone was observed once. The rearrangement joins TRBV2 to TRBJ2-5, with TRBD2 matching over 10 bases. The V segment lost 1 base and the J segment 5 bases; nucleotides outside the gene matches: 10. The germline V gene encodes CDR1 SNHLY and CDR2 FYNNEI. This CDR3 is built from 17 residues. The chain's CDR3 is CASSEGLAGASGETQYF. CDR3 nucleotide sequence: TGTGCCAGCAGTGAAGGGCTAGCGGGGGCCTCGGGGGAGACCCAGTACTTC.

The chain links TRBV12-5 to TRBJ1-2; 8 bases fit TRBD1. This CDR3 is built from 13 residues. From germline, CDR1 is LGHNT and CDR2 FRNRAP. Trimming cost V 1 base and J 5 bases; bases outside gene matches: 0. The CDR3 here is CASGLGTGYGYTF. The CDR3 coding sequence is TGTGCTAGTGGTTTGGGGACAGGGTATGGCTACACCTTC.

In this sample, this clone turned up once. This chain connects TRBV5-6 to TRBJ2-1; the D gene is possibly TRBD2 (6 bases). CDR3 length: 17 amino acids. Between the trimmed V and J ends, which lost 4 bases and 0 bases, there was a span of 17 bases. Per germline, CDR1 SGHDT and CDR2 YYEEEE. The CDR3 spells CASSHTVGSSSYNEQFF. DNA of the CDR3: TGTGCCAGCAGCCACACAGTCGGGAGTAGCTCCTACAATGAGCAGTTCTTC.

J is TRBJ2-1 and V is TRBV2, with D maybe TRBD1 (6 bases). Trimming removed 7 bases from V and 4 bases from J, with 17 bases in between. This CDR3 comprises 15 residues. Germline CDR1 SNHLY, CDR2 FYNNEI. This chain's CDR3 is CASIPTTGFYNEQFF. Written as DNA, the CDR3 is TGTGCCAGCATCCCCACGACAGGATTTTACAATGAGCAGTTCTTC. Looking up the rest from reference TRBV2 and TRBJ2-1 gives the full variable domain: EPEVTQTPSHQVTQMGQEVILRCVPISNHLYFYWYRQILGQKVEFLVSFYNNEISEKSEIFDDQFSVERPDGSNFTLKIRSTKLEDSAMYFCASIPTTGFYNEQFFGPGTRLTVL.

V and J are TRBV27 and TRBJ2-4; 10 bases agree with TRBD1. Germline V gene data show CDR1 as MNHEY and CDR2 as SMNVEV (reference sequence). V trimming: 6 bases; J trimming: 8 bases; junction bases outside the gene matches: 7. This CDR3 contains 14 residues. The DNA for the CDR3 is TGTGCCAGCAGCCTAGGACAGGGGGTAGACATTCAGTACTTC. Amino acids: CASSLGQGVDIQYF.

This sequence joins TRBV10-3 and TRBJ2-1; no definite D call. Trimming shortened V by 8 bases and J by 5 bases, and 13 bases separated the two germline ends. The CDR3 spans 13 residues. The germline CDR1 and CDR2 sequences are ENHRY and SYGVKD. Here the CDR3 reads CAIRLAANNEQFF. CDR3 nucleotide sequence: TGTGCCATCCGACTCGCCGCAAACAATGAGCAGTTCTTC.

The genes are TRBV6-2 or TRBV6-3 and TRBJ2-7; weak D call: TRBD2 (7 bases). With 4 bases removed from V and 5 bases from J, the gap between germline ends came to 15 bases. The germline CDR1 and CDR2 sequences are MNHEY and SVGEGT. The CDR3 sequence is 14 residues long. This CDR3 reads CASSSPGGQNEQYF. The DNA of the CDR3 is TGTGCCAGCAGTTCGCCGGGGGGCCAAAACGAGCAGTACTTC.

The CDR3 DNA is TGCGCCAGCAGCTTAGGGGCTGAGCAGTTCTTC. Amino acids: CASSLGAEQFF. The gene calls are TRBV5-1 and TRBJ2-1; D is perhaps TRBD1 (5 bases). The CDR3 is 11 amino acids. The germline gives CDR1 SGHRS, CDR2 YFSETQ. Trimming shortened V by 2 bases and J by 9 bases, and 6 bases separated the two germline ends.

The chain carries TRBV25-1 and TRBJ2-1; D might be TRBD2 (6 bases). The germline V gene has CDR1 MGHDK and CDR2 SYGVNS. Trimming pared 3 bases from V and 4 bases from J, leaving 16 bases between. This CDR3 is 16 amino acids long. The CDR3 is CASSDPTRGGYNEQFF. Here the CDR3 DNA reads TGTGCCAGCAGTGACCCAACTAGGGGAGGTTACAATGAGCAGTTCTTC. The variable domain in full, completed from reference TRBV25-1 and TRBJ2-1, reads EADIYQTPRYLVIGTGKKITLECSQTMGHDKMYWYQQDPGMELHLIHYSYGVNSTEKGDLSSESTVSRIRTEHFPLTLESARPSHTSQYLCASSDPTRGGYNEQFFGPGTRLTVL.

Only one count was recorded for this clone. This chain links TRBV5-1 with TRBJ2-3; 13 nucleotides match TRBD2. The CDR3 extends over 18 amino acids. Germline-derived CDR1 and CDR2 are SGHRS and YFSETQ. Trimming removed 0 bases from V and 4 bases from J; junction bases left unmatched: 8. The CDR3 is CASSLESGLAGRSDTQYF. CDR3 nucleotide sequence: TGCGCCAGCAGCTTGGAGTCGGGACTAGCGGGAAGGTCAGATACGCAGTATTTT.

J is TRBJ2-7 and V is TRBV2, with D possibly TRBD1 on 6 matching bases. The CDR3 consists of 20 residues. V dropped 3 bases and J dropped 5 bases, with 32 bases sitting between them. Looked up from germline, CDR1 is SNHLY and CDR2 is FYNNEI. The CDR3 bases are TGTGCCAGCAGTGAGCCTCTCGAGCAGGGGAGTACCCCTTTTTCCAACGAGCAGTACTTC. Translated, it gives CASSEPLEQGSTPFSNEQYF.

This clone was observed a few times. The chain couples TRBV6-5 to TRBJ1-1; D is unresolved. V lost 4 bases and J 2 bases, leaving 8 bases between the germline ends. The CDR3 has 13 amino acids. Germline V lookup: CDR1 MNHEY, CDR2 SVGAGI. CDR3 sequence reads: CASSFQTNTEAFF. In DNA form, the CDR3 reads TGTGCCAGCAGTTTTCAGACTAACACTGAAGCTTTCTTT.

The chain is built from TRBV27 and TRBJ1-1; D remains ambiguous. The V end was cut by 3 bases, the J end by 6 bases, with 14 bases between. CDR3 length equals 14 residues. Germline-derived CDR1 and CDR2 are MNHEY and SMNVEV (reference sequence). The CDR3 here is CASSLTLTAPEAFF. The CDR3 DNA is TGTGCCAGCAGTTTGACCCTAACAGCTCCTGAAGCTTTCTTT.